This T cell receptor beta chain came from a study of OX40 agonist ivuxolimab in advanced cancers. V shed 6 bases and J 8 bases; nucleotides not matched to a gene: 9. The V gene's germline CDR1 is SNHLY and CDR2 FYNNEI. The CDR3 extends over 13 amino acids. Sequencing was performed with immunoSEQ multiplex PCR; in TCRdb, only in-frame clones are kept and a portion is missing. The sample consists of about 50,000 clones, 70% to 85% of them appearing once. The rearrangement links TRBV2 to TRBJ1-2, with 7 bases matching TRBD1. The source is an adult with an advanced solid tumor such as melanoma, head and neck, liver or kidney cancer. Here the sequenced sample was CD4+ or CD8+ T cells sorted from blood, taken in a trial of the OX40 agonist ivuxolimab. The CDR3 DNA reads TGTGCCAGCAGCCTCGACAGGGCGGGCGGCTACACCTTC. Encoded protein: CASSLDRAGGYTF.